This T cell receptor beta chain was sequenced during a study of cytomegalovirus exposure and HLA in healthy donors. Trimming took 6 bases from V and 7 from J; bases not matched to a gene: 7. The CDR3 is 15 residues long. Germline V lookup: CDR1 KGHSH, CDR2 LQKENI. The PCR contained 60 Vbeta and 13 Jbeta primers. In the authors' workflow: Later reanalysis found approximately 76 million unique TCR beta chains, around 11 million of them shared. Repertoires were generated with immunoSEQ multiplex PCR, while TCRdb's copy carries only in-frame clones and drops some. That table gives V, J and clone size, and the DNA gave D and trimming. This sample's clone table lists 150,000 to 200,000 clones. With regard to this clone: Its specificity is unknown.

Broader study findings: Reportedly, diagnosis of cytomegalovirus status by the classifier showed high specificity and sensitivity. In a later analysis, at a false discovery rate of 0.05, over 15,000 TCR beta sequences matched HLA alleles.

The sequenced sample was PBMCs. The clonotype originates from a man younger than 40 in good health and CMV-seronegative. This chain joins TRBV18 and TRBJ2-1; 12 positions match TRBD2. Here the CDR3 DNA reads TGTGCCAGCTCCCCTAGCGGGGGGGCCAGTAATGAGCAGTTCTTC. This encodes CASSPSGGASNEQFF.